The sequence of this T cell receptor (beta chain) was determined in a study of OX40 agonist ivuxolimab in advanced cancers. Study-level background: Patients assigned to dose escalation were diagnosed with hepatocellular carcinoma, melanoma, renal cell or head and neck cancer. Broader study findings: Some patients without response likewise showed low normalized clonal expansion. Expanded clones were, on average, more numerous in CD8+ T cells than in CD4+.

Points on this clone: Its antigen is currently unknown.

The table came from immunoSEQ multiplex PCR; TCRdb's copy has only in-frame clones and leaves some out. Among around 98,000 clones listed, around 85% were seen once. Germline V gene data show CDR1 as KGHSH and CDR2 as LQKENI. The ends lost 7 bases at V and 3 bases at J; junction bases unmatched: 5. The CDR3 extends over 13 amino acids. The TCR comes from an adult with an advanced solid tumor such as melanoma, head and neck, liver or kidney cancer. The material sequenced was CD4+ or CD8+ T cells sorted from blood, taken in a trial of the OX40 agonist ivuxolimab. The chain carries TRBV18 and TRBJ2-5; 7 bases fit TRBD1. The CDR3: CASYWDREETQYF. For the CDR3, the DNA is TGTGCCAGCTACTGGGACAGAGAAGAGACCCAGTACTTC.